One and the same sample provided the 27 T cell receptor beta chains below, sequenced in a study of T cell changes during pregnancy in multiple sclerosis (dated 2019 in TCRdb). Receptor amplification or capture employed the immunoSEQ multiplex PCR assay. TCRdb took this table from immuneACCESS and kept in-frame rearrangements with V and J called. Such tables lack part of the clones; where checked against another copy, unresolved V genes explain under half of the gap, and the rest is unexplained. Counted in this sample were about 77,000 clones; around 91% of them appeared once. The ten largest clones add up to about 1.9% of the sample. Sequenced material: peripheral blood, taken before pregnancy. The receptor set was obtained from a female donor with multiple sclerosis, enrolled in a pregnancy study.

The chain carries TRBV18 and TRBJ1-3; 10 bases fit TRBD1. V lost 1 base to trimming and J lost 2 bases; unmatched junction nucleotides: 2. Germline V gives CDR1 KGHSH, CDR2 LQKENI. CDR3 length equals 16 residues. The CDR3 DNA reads TGTGCCAGCTCACCACAGGGACAGGGGACTGGAAACACCATATATTTT. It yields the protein CASSPQGQGTGNTIYF.

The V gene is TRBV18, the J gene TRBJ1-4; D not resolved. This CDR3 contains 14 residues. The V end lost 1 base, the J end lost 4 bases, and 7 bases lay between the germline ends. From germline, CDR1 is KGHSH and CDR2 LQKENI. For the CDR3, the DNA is TGTGCCAGCTCACCACAAGGAGATAATGAAAAACTGTTTTTT. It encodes CASSPQGDNEKLFF. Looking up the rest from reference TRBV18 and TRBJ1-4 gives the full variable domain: NAGVMQNPRHLVRRRGQEARLRCSPMKGHSHVYWYRQLPEEGLKFMVYLQKENIIDESGMPKERFSAEFPKEGPSILRIQQVVRGDSAAYFCASSPQGDNEKLFFGSGTQLSVL.

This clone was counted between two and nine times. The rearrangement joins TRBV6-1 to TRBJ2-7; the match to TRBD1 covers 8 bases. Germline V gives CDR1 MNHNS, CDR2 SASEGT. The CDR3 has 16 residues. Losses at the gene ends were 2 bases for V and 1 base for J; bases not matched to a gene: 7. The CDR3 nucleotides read TGTGCCAGCAGTGAAAGGGCCGGGACAGGATCCTACGAGCAGTACTTC. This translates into CASSERAGTGSYEQYF.

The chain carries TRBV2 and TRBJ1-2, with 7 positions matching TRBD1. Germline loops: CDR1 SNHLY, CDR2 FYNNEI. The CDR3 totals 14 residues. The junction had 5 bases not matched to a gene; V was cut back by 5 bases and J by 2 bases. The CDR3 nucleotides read TGTGCCAGCAGTATTCCGGGACAGAACTATGGCTACACCTTC. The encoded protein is CASSIPGQNYGYTF.

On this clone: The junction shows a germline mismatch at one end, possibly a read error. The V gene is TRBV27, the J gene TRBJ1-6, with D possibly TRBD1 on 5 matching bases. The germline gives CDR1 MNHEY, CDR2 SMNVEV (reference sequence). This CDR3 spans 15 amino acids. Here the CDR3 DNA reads TGTGCCAGCAGTCTATCCGGGACTTGGGGTTCACCCCTCCACTTT. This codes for CASSLSGTWGSPLHF.

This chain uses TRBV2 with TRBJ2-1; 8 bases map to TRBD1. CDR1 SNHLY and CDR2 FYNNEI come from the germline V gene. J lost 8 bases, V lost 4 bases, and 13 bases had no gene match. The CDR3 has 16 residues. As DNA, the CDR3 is TGTGCCAGCAGTGCCCTCGTGGACAGGGTTAGCGATGAGCAGTTCTTC. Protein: CASSALVDRVSDEQFF.

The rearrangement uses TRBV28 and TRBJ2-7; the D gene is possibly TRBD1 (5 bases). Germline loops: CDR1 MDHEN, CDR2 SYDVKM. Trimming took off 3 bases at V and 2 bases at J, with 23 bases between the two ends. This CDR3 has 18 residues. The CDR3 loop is CASSFHHFAGISTYEQYF. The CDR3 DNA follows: TGTGCCAGCAGTTTCCACCACTTCGCAGGGATAAGTACCTACGAGCAGTACTTC.

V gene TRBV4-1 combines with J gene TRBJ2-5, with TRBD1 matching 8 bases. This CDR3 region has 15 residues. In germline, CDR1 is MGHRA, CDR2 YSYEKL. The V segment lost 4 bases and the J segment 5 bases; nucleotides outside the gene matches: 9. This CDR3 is CASSPHGQGLETQYF. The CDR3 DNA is TGCGCCAGCAGCCCCCACGGACAGGGTTTGGAGACCCAGTACTTC.

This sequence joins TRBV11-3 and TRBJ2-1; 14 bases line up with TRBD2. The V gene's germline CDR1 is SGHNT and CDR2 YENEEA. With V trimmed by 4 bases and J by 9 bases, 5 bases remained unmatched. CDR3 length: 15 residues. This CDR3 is CASSSHGLAGGEQFF. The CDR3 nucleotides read TGTGCCAGCAGCTCCCACGGACTAGCGGGGGGTGAGCAGTTCTTC.

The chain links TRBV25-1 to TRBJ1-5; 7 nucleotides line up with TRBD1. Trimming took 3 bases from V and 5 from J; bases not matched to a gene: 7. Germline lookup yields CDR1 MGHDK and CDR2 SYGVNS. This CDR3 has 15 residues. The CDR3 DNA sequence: TGTGCCAGCAGTGATGGGGGGACAGCTGATCAGCCCCAGCATTTT. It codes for CASSDGGTADQPQHF.

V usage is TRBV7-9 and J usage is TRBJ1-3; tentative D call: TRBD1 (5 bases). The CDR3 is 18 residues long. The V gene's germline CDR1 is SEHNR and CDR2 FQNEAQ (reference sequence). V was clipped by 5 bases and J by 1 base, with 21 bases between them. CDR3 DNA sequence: TGTGCCAGCAGCCAGCCGACCCCGGACACTGATTCTGGAAACACCATATATTTT. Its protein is CASSQPTPDTDSGNTIYF.

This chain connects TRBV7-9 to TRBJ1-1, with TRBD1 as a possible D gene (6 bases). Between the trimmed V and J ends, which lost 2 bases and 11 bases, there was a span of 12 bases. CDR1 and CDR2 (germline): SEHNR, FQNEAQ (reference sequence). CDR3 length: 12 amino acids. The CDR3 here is CASSLTGPVAFF. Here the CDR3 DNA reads TGTGCCAGCAGCTTAACAGGGCCGGTCGCTTTCTTT. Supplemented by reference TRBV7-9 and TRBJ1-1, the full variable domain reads DTGVSQNPRHKITKRGQNVTFRCDPISEHNRLYWYRQTLGQGPEFLTYFQNEAQLEKSRLLSDRFSAERPKGSFSTLEIQRTEQGDSAMYLCASSLTGPVAFFGQGTRLTVV.

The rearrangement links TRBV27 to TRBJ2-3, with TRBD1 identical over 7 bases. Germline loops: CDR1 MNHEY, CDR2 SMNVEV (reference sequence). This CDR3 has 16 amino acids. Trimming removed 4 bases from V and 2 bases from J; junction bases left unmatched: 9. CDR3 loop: CASSYLQGWITDTQYF. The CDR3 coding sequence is TGTGCCAGCAGTTACTTACAGGGGTGGATCACAGATACGCAGTATTTT.

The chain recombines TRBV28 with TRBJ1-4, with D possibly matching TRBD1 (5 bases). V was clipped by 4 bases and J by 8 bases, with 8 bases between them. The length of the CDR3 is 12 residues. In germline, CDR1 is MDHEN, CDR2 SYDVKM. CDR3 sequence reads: CASSWGTEKLFF. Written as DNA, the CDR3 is TGTGCCAGCAGTTGGGGCACGGAAAAACTGTTTTTT.

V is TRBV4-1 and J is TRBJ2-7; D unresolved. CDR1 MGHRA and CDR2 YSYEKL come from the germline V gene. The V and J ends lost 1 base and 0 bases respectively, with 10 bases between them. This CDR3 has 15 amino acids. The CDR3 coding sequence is TGCGCCAGCAGCCAAGGGTTCAGGATCTCCTACGAGCAGTACTTC. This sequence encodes CASSQGFRISYEQYF.

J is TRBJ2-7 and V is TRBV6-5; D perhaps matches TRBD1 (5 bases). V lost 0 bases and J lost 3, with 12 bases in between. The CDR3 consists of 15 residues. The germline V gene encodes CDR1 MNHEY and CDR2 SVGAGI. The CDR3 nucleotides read TGTGCCAGCAGTTACTCCTCCGAGGACATCTACGAGCAGTACTTC. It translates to CASSYSSEDIYEQYF.

CDR3 nucleotide sequence: TGTGCCAGCAGCAATTCAGGGGGTGTATACAATGAGCAGTTCTTC. Translating it yields CASSNSGGVYNEQFF. The chain recombines TRBV2 with TRBJ2-1; TRBD1 aligns across 7 bases. The junction had 9 bases not matched to a gene; V was cut back by 6 bases and J by 4 bases. The CDR3 consists of 15 residues. CDR1 SNHLY and CDR2 FYNNEI come from the germline V gene.

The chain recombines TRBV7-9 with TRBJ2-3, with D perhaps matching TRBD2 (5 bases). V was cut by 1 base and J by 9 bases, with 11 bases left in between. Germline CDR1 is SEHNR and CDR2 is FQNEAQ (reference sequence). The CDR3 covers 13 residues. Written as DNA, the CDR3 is TGTGCCAGCAGCTTAGTGAGGTGGAGGACGCAGTATTTT. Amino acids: CASSLVRWRTQYF.

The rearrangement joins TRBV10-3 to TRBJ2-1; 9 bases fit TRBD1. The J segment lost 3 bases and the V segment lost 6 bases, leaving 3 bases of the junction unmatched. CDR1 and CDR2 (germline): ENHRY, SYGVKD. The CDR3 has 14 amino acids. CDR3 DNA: TGTGCCATCAGCACAGGGGGCGACTACAATGAGCAGTTCTTC. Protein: CAISTGGDYNEQFF.

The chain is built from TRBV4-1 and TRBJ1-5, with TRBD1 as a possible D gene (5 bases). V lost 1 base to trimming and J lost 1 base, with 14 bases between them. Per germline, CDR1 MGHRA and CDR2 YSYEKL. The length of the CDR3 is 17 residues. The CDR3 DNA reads TGCGCCAGCAGCCAAGGTAGGCGGGGGGAAAGCAATCAGCCCCAGCATTTT. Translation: CASSQGRRGESNQPQHF.

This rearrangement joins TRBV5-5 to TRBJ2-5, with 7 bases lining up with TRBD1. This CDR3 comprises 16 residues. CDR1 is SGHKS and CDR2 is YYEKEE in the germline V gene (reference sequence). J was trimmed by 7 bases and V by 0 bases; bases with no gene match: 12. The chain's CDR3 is CASSLGQGPVGGTQYF. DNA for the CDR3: TGTGCCAGCAGCTTGGGACAGGGTCCCGTCGGAGGGACCCAGTACTTC.

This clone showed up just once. CDR3 amino acids: CASSRLTYRGDDTGELFF. In DNA form, the CDR3 reads TGTGCCAGCAGCCGCCTGACGTATAGGGGCGATGACACCGGGGAGCTGTTTTTT. The chain couples TRBV5-6 to TRBJ2-2, with D perhaps TRBD1 (5 bases). V was cut by 4 bases and J by 3 bases, with 22 bases left in between. Germline V gene data show CDR1 as SGHDT and CDR2 as YYEEEE. This CDR3 region has 18 residues.

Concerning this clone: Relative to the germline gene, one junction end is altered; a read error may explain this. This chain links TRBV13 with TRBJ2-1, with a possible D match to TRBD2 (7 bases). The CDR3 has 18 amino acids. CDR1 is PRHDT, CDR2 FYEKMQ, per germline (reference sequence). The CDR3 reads CASSLDGWGGLEDNEQFF. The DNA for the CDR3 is TGTGCTAGCAGCTTAGATGGTTGGGGGGGCCTCGAAGACAATGAGCAGTTCTTC.

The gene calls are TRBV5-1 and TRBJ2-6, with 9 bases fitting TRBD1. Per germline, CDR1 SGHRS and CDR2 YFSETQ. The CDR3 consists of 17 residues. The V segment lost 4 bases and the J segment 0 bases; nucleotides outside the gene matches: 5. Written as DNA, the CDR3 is TGCGCCAGCAGCCGACAGGGGGAATTCTCTGGGGCCAACGTCCTGACTTTC. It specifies CASSRQGEFSGANVLTF. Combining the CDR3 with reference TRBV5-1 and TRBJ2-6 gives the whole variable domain KAGVTQTPRYLIKTRGQQVTLSCSPISGHRSVSWYQQTPGQGLQFLFEYFSETQRNKGNFPGRFSGRQFSNSRSEMNVSTLELGDSALYLCASSRQGEFSGANVLTFGAGSRLTVL.

CDR3 bases: TGTGCCAGCAGCTTAGTGGCTAGCGCACGCTACAATGAGCAGTTCTTC. Its translation: CASSLVASARYNEQFF. The V gene is TRBV11-2, the J gene TRBJ2-1, with D possibly TRBD2 on 6 matching bases. V was pared by 1 base and J by 3 bases, with 13 bases between. The length of the CDR3 is 16 residues. From germline, CDR1 is SGHAT and CDR2 FQNNGV.

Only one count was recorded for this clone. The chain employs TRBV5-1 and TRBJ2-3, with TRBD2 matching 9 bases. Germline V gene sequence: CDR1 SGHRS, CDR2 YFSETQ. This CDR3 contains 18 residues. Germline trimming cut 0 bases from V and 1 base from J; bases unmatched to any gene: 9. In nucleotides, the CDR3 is TGCGCCAGCAGCTTGGGCGCGGGGGGGCCGTTTGGCACAGATACGCAGTATTTT. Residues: CASSLGAGGPFGTDTQYF.

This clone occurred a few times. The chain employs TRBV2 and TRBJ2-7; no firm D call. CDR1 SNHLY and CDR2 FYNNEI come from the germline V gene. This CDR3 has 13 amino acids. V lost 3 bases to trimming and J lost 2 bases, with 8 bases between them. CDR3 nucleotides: TGTGCCAGCAGTGAGGCAGTTGCCTACGAGCAGTACTTC. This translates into CASSEAVAYEQYF.